Listed here are 28 T cell receptor beta chains from one sample, sequenced in a study of Graves' ophthalmopathy and Graves' hyperthyroidism. CDR3 regions of TCR beta were amplified from RNA transcripts. RT-PCR in the first round used HTBI primers; a second-round multiplex PCR followed. TCRdb fed the multiplex PCR reads into MiXCR, producing one record per CDR3 protein. The sample includes more than 1,000,000 distinct CDR3 sequences, 35% to 40% seen only once; the top ten take 11%. The sequenced material came from peripheral blood or thyroid tissue (not recorded which). The origin of the receptors is an adult man with Graves' hyperthyroidism.

This clonotype was seen a single time. Just one base apart from a much larger clone, this may be a read error. The genes are TRBV20-1 and TRBJ2-2; D is unresolved. CDR3 length equals 12 residues. V was cut by 8 bases and J by 3 bases, with 10 bases left in between. Per the germline V gene, CDR1 is DFQATT and CDR2 is SNEGSKA (reference sequence). CDR3 region: CSFDGDTGELFF. The CDR3 DNA follows: TGCAGTTTCGACGGTGACACCGGGGAGCTGTTTTTT.

This clonotype was seen a single time. The rearrangement uses TRBV12-3 or TRBV12-4 and TRBJ1-5; D is undetermined. Trimming removed 5 bases at V and 4 bases at J, with 9 bases between. The CDR3 consists of 13 residues. In nucleotides, the CDR3 is TGTGCCAGCAGTACCCCGGGGAATCAGCCCCAGCATTTT. Translated, it gives CASSTPGNQPQHF.

The sample holds a few counts of this clonotype. The chain recombines TRBV12-3 or TRBV12-4 with TRBJ2-7, with TRBD2 identical over 8 bases. This CDR3 has 15 residues. Trimming cost V 3 bases and J 5 bases; bases outside gene matches: 9. CDR3 DNA: TGTGCCAGCAGTTTGTCTGGCGGGAGGTCTCACGAGCAGTACTTC. This sequence encodes CASSLSGGRSHEQYF.

In this sample, this clonotype turned up many times. The junction departs from the called germline gene at one end, perhaps through a read error. The chain carries TRBV13 and TRBJ2-7, with 7 positions matching TRBD1. Germline CDR1 and CDR2: PRHDT and FYEKMQ (reference sequence). The CDR3 extends over 13 amino acids. The CDR3 protein is CASSSYDHRGSSF. In nucleotides, the CDR3 is TGTGCCAGCAGCTCCTACGATCACAGGGGATCCTCGTTC.

The chain employs TRBV7-2 and TRBJ2-2, with 9 nucleotides matching TRBD2. Germline V gene lookup returns CDR1 SGHTA and CDR2 FQGNSA. V was clipped by 2 bases and J by 7 bases; unmatched bases: 5. This CDR3 region has 15 residues. The chain's CDR3 is CASSLPAGGIGELFF. The CDR3 region has the DNA TGTGCCAGCAGCTTACCCGCGGGAGGGATCGGGGAGCTGTTTTTT.

This clonotype was recorded many times. The V call is TRBV6-5, the J call TRBJ1-1, with a tentative D call TRBD1 (5 bases). Germline V gives CDR1 MNHEY, CDR2 SVGAGI. CDR3 length: 15 residues. Trimming shortened V by 4 bases and J by 0 bases, and 12 bases separated the two germline ends. The CDR3 loop reads CASSSRDSMNTEAFF. In DNA, the CDR3 is TGTGCCAGCAGTTCCCGAGACAGCATGAACACTGAAGCTTTCTTT.

V and J are TRBV11-2 and TRBJ1-1; a possible D gene is TRBD1 (6 bases). Per the germline V gene, CDR1 is SGHAT and CDR2 is FQNNGV. This CDR3 comprises 16 residues. Trimming left V 5 bases short and J 13 bases short, with 29 bases between. CDR3 sequence reads: CASSTAVGALQGGRFF. The CDR3 DNA reads TGTGCCAGCAGCACCGCGGTTGGCGCGTTACAGGGCGGTCGTTTCTTT.

This clonotype has at least ten counts. This sequence joins TRBV12-3 or TRBV12-4 and TRBJ1-5; D gene uncertain. The length of the CDR3 is 13 residues. The V end lost 6 bases, the J end lost 7 bases, and 13 bases lay between the germline ends. CDR3 protein: CASSPDGEQPQHF. The CDR3 DNA reads as TGTGCCAGCAGCCCAGACGGAGAACAGCCCCAGCATTTT.

This clonotype was observed a single time. A read error may account for a junction end that differs from germline. The V gene is TRBV7-4, the J gene TRBJ1-1; weak D call: TRBD1 (6 bases). The germline CDR1 and CDR2 sequences are SGHVT and SQSDAQ. The CDR3 loop spans 14 amino acids. CDR3 sequence: CASSMVAGDTEAFF. Here the CDR3 DNA reads TGCGCCAGCAGCATGGTGGCAGGGGACACTGAAGCTTTCTTT. The whole variable domain, remainder taken from reference TRBV7-4 and TRBJ1-1, is GAGVSQSPRYKVAKRGRDVALRCDSISGHVTLYWYRQTLGQGSEVLTYSQSDAQRDKSGRPSGRFSAERPERSVSTLKIQRTEQGDSAVYLCASSMVAGDTEAFFGQGTRLTVV.

This clonotype was found many times. This chain uses TRBV19 with TRBJ1-5; D uncertain. Per germline, CDR1 LNHDA and CDR2 SQIVND (reference sequence). Trimming shortened V by 7 bases and J by 4 bases, and 17 bases separated the two germline ends. The CDR3 contains 15 residues. The CDR3 protein is CASTKDGLWNQPQHF. The CDR3 DNA follows: TGTGCCAGTACCAAGGACGGGTTATGGAATCAGCCCCAGCATTTT.

This chain joins TRBV7-9 and TRBJ1-1; unclear D gene. The V gene's germline CDR1 is SEHNR and CDR2 FQNEAQ (reference sequence). With 8 bases removed from V and 4 bases from J, the gap between germline ends came to 11 bases. This CDR3 is built from 12 residues. The CDR3 DNA is TGTGCCAGCCGCCGCGGAGCCACTGAAGCTTTCTTT. Translated: CASRRGATEAFF.

On this clonotype itself: One end of the junction varies from germline; a read error may be responsible. The genes are TRBV6-5 and TRBJ2-7; the match to TRBD1 covers 7 bases. This CDR3 is 13 amino acids long. Germline CDR1 reads MNHEY; CDR2 reads SVGAGI. CDR3 residues: CASSWNRDSSRSF. CDR3 bases: TGTGCCAGCAGTTGGAACCGGGACAGCTCCCGATCCTTC.

The rearrangement uses TRBV15 and TRBJ2-5, with D perhaps matching TRBD1 (6 bases). V lost 0 bases and J lost 5, with 22 bases in between. The CDR3 covers 18 residues. Germline V lookup: CDR1 LNHNV, CDR2 YYDKDF (reference sequence). CDR3 nucleotide sequence: TGTGCCACCAGCAGAGATCGTGGCAGGGGACCCGTCTACGAGACCCAGTACTTC. Translation: CATSRDRGRGPVYETQYF.

This clonotype was seen ten or more times. The rearrangement links TRBV4-1 to TRBJ2-5; 9 bases align to TRBD1. The CDR3 is 16 amino acids. Germline V gene lookup returns CDR1 MGHRA and CDR2 YSYEKL. Trimming took 0 bases from V and 4 from J; bases not matched to a gene: 6. CDR3 residues: CASSQDGTGQGETQYF. The DNA for the CDR3 is TGCGCCAGCAGCCAAGATGGGACAGGGCAGGGAGAGACCCAGTACTTC.

This clonotype has more than one count but fewer than ten. The chain combines TRBV28 with TRBJ2-5; 7 nucleotides match TRBD2. The V gene's germline CDR1 is MDHEN and CDR2 SYDVKM. With V trimmed by 5 bases and J by 5 bases, 14 bases remained unmatched. The CDR3 is made up of 16 amino acids. The CDR3 protein is CASSPTRGSVHETQYF. Written as DNA, the CDR3 is TGTGCCAGCAGTCCGACACGCGGGAGCGTGCACGAGACCCAGTACTTC.

This clonotype showed up many times. The V and J genes are TRBV11-2 and TRBJ1-3; D is undetermined. The CDR3 is 16 residues long. The germline V gene encodes CDR1 SGHAT and CDR2 FQNNGV. V lost 0 bases and J 2 bases, leaving 11 bases between the germline ends. The CDR3 DNA reads TGTGCCAGCAGCTTAGACCCGATCGTTGCTGGAAACACCATATATTTT. Its protein is CASSLDPIVAGNTIYF.

This clonotype has ten or more counts. V gene TRBV2 combines with J gene TRBJ2-7; 8 bases match TRBD2. This CDR3 spans 12 amino acids. V dropped 5 bases and J dropped 6; count of bases not matched to a gene: 3. The germline CDR1 and CDR2 sequences are SNHLY and FYNNEI. The CDR3 nucleotides read TGTGCCAGCAGTCCTAGCGGGTCCGAGCAGTACTTC. Translating gives CASSPSGSEQYF.

The V and J genes are TRBV6-6 and TRBJ2-2, with a tentative D call TRBD2 (5 bases). Germline values: CDR1 MNHNY, CDR2 SVGAGI (reference sequence). The V gene lost 4 bases and the J gene lost 4 bases, with 16 bases spanning the gap. CDR3 length: 16 residues. The CDR3 protein is CASSLGWQAGTGELFF. DNA for the CDR3: TGTGCCAGCAGTTTAGGATGGCAGGCGGGCACCGGGGAGCTGTTTTTT.

This clonotype was detected only a few times. Its ends do not fully match the called genes, so a read error is possible. The rearrangement links TRBV10-3 to TRBJ1-6; maybe TRBD1 (6 bases). Germline V gives CDR1 ENHRY, CDR2 SYGVKD. This CDR3 region has 17 residues. CDR3 sequence (DNA): TGTGCCAGCAGTTACTCGGACAGTAGCTCCTATAATTCACCCCTCCACTTT. Its protein product is CASSYSDSSSYNSPLHF.

This clonotype was picked up one time. Given a much more abundant clone one base away, this may be a read error. This sequence joins TRBV12-3 or TRBV12-4 and TRBJ2-5; TRBD1 might be the D (6 bases). The CDR3 sequence is 14 residues long. V was shortened by 7 bases and J by 4 bases, with 16 bases between the two germline ends. Here the CDR3 DNA reads TGTGCCAGCACCCTGAGGGGGACCCGAGAGACCCAGTACTTC. Encoded protein: CASTLRGTRETQYF.

This rearrangement joins TRBV20-1 to TRBJ1-4; 7 bases agree with TRBD1. From germline, CDR1 is DFQATT and CDR2 SNEGSKA (reference sequence). V was pared by 0 bases and J by 8 bases, with 9 bases of the junction left unmatched. The CDR3 is made up of 15 amino acids. The CDR3 reads CSARDSRGLGEKLFF. The CDR3 nucleotides are TGCAGTGCTAGAGATTCAAGGGGGCTAGGAGAAAAACTGTTTTTT.

This clonotype has ten or more counts. The gene calls are TRBV7-9 and TRBJ1-4; D is uncertain. The V end lost 1 base, the J end lost 10 bases, and 19 bases lay between the germline ends. This CDR3 comprises 16 residues. CDR1 is SEHNR, CDR2 FQNEAQ, per germline (reference sequence). The CDR3 region has the DNA TGTGCCAGCAGCTTAGGGCGCTCGGACGTATTCGGAAAACTGTTTTTT. This sequence encodes CASSLGRSDVFGKLFF.

This clonotype was recorded once. The chain carries TRBV10-3 and TRBJ2-7, with 7 nucleotides matching TRBD2. The CDR3 covers 12 residues. Germline CDR1 and CDR2: ENHRY and SYGVKD. V dropped 5 bases and J dropped 6; count of bases not matched to a gene: 4. The CDR3 is CAISPAGSEQYF. CDR3 coding DNA: TGTGCCATCAGTCCAGCGGGGTCCGAGCAGTACTTC.

This clonotype was detected only a few times. This likely comes from a read error, as the CDR3 has no conserved phenylalanine or tryptophan at its end. Because the CDR3's place on the DNA is in doubt, the DNA is left out and the CDR3 is given as listed by TCRdb. The gene calls are TRBV15 and TRBJ2-5. The germline V gene has CDR1 LNHNV and CDR2 YYDKDF (reference sequence). Both ends counted, the CDR3 spans 9 residues. CDR3 sequence reads: CATSRDQSY.

This clonotype showed up many times. V and J are TRBV4-1 and TRBJ1-1; the D gene is possibly TRBD1 (5 bases). The V and J ends lost 2 bases and 4 bases respectively, with 14 bases between them. The germline CDR1 and CDR2 sequences are MGHRA and YSYEKL. The CDR3 has 15 residues. The CDR3 region has the DNA TGCGCCAGCAGCCAACCGGACACCTTGGGCACTGAAGCTTTCTTT. This gives the protein CASSQPDTLGTEAFF.

CDR3 bases: TGTGCCAGCAGCCAAGATACAGGGCCGGCCTACGAGCAGTACTTC. Its protein product is CASSQDTGPAYEQYF. The chain combines TRBV3-1 with TRBJ2-7; TRBD1 might be the D (6 bases). V was clipped by 0 bases and J by 2 bases, with 11 bases between them. The CDR3 extends over 15 amino acids. From germline, CDR1 is LGHDT and CDR2 YNNKEL (reference sequence).

This clonotype was seen ten or more times. The rearrangement joins TRBV5-1 to TRBJ1-3; D is perhaps TRBD1 (6 bases). The germline V gene encodes CDR1 SGHRS and CDR2 YFSETQ. Trimming took off 1 base at V and 6 bases at J, with 17 bases between the two ends. The CDR3 covers 16 residues. CDR3 sequence (DNA): TGCGCCAGCAGCTTGTCACCGGGACATCGAGTAAACACCATATATTTT. The encoded protein is CASSLSPGHRVNTIYF.

This chain links TRBV25-1 with TRBJ1-5; weak D call: TRBD1 (5 bases). Looked up from germline, CDR1 is MGHDK and CDR2 is SYGVNS. The CDR3 is 13 amino acids. V was pared by 11 bases and J by 1 base, with 12 bases between. The CDR3 reads CALPRDSNQPQHF. In nucleotides, the CDR3 is TGTGCCTTACCCCGGGACAGCAATCAGCCCCAGCATTTT.